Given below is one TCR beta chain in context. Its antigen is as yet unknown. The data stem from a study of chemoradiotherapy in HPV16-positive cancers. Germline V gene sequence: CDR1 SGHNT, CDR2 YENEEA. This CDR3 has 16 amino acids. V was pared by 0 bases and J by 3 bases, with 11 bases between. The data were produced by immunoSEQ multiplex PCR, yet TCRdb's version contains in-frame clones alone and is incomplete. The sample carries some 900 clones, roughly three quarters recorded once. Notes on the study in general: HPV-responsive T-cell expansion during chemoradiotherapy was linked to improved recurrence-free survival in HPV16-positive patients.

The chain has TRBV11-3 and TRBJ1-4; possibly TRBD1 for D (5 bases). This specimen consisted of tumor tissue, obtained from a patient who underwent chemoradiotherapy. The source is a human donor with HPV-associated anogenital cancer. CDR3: CASSLDNAGPNEKLFF. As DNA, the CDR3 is TGTGCCAGCAGCTTAGACAACGCAGGGCCTAATGAAAAACTGTTTTTT.